The text below deals with one T cell receptor (beta chain). The antigen remains undetermined. Germline and junction disagree at one end, which may indicate a read error. The record originates from a study of cytomegalovirus exposure and HLA in healthy donors. Overall study results and limits: Researchers reported in a later analysis that a missense DCLRE1C variant was tied to TCR beta V- and J-gene trimming. An Asian-associated ancestry cluster reportedly showed fewer N-insertions than the roughly 700-donor mean in a later analysis. Most CMV-associated TCR beta chains were later found to appear HLA-restricted.

The CDR3 is 15 residues long. Germline assignment: CDR1 MRHNA and CDR2 SNTAGT. PCR involved 60 Vbeta and 13 Jbeta primers. Repertoires were generated with immunoSEQ multiplex PCR, while TCRdb's copy carries only in-frame clones and drops some. The repertoire includes roughly 84,000 clones, 65% to 80% of them detected once, and 10% to 15% sits in the top ten. Each donor's status was that of a healthy bone marrow donor. Sequenced sample: PBMCs. V is TRBV6-4 and J is TRBJ1-2; 9 bases match TRBD1. The TCR comes from a human donor in good health. The CDR3, as DNA: TGTGCCAGCAGTGTCGGGACAGGGCAGGGCTATGGCTACCCCTTC. This codes for CASSVGTGQGYGYPF.